Below are 26 T cell receptor beta chains sequenced from a single sample in a study of cytomegalovirus exposure and HLA in healthy donors. Both 60 Vbeta primers and 13 Jbeta primers went into the PCR. The assay was immunoSEQ multiplex PCR, and TCRdb's table has in-frame clones only and misses some. Of about 160,000 clones in the sample, over 70% were seen once. The sequenced material came from PBMCs. Receptors were obtained from a woman aged 45-60 years in good health and CMV-seropositive.

The chain uses TRBV11-1 and TRBJ2-7, with TRBD1 identical over 7 bases. After removal of 4 bases from V and 5 bases from J, the junction contained 5 bases not matched to a gene. The CDR3 is made up of 13 amino acids. CDR1 and CDR2 (germline): SGHAT, FQDESV (reference sequence). CDR3 DNA sequence: TGTGCCAGCAGCTCACAGGGGTTGAACGAGCAGTACTTC. It is translated as CASSSQGLNEQYF.

The gene calls are TRBV19 and TRBJ2-5, with D possibly being TRBD1 (6 bases). The DNA end lines up better with TRBJ2-7; the J call may be wrong. CDR3 length equals 15 residues. CDR1 is LNHDA and CDR2 is SQIVND in the germline V gene (reference sequence). The DNA for the CDR3 is TGTGCCAGTAGTATTGGAAGGGACAAGGGCTACGAGCAGTACTTC. It specifies CASSIGRDKGYEQYF.

The V and J genes are TRBV7-2 and TRBJ2-7; weak D call: TRBD2 (7 bases). Germline CDR1 reads SGHTA; CDR2 reads FQGNSA. The CDR3 loop spans 14 amino acids. The V gene lost 2 bases and the J gene lost 2 bases, with 10 bases spanning the gap. For the CDR3, the DNA is TGTGCCAGCAGCTTAAAGGGGGGGGCCTACGAGCAGTACTTC. Translating it yields CASSLKGGAYEQYF.

V gene TRBV18 combines with J gene TRBJ2-7; 7 bases agree with TRBD2. The germline CDR1 and CDR2 sequences are KGHSH and LQKENI. The ends lost 3 bases at V and 0 bases at J; junction bases unmatched: 5. The CDR3 covers 15 residues. The CDR3 spells CASSPPGGSSYEQYF. CDR3 in DNA: TGTGCCAGCTCACCGCCGGGGGGAAGCTCCTACGAGCAGTACTTC.

The rearrangement links TRBV4-2 to TRBJ1-6, with D uncertain. CDR1 is LGHNA and CDR2 is YNFKEQ in the germline V gene. This CDR3 spans 13 amino acids. The V gene lost 3 bases and the J gene lost 9 bases, with 9 bases spanning the gap. This chain's CDR3 is CASSQRDGSPLHF. The CDR3 coding sequence is TGTGCCAGCAGCCAGAGGGATGGTTCACCCCTCCACTTT.

In its sample, this clone was seen once. The chain joins TRBV11-3 to TRBJ2-7; weak D call: TRBD1 (5 bases). V lost 5 bases and J 3 bases, leaving 20 bases between the germline ends. The CDR3 contains 16 residues. Per the germline V gene, CDR1 is SGHNT and CDR2 is YENEEA. CDR3 sequence (DNA): TGTGCCAGCAGCCCACATCGGACATATATCGACTACGAGCAGTACTTC. Its protein is CASSPHRTYIDYEQYF.

This chain connects TRBV5-5 to TRBJ2-1; D possibly corresponds to TRBD2 (6 bases). The germline CDR1 and CDR2 sequences are SGHKS and YYEKEE (reference sequence). Trimming took off 3 bases at V and 10 bases at J, with 14 bases between the two ends. The length of the CDR3 is 13 residues. The CDR3 DNA reads as TGTGCCAGCAGCTATCGGCCAGGGAGGGAGCAGTTCTTC. It specifies CASSYRPGREQFF.

This clone was seen a handful of times. V is TRBV10-3 and J is TRBJ1-1, with 9 bases that match TRBD1. The CDR3 length is 14 residues. The junction had 9 bases not matched to a gene; V was cut back by 8 bases and J by 5 bases. Germline CDR1 is ENHRY and CDR2 is SYGVKD. The CDR3 here is CAIATGQGGTEAFF. Written as DNA, the CDR3 is TGTGCCATCGCCACGGGACAGGGAGGGACTGAAGCTTTCTTT.

This chain links TRBV7-6 with TRBJ2-1; 8 positions match TRBD2. The CDR3 loop spans 16 amino acids. V was pared by 1 base and J by 9 bases, with 11 bases of the junction left unmatched. The V gene's germline CDR1 is SGHVS and CDR2 FNYEAQ. CDR3: CASSLGAGASDGEQFF. Here the CDR3 DNA reads TGTGCCAGCAGCTTAGGAGCGGGGGCATCCGATGGTGAGCAGTTCTTC.

For the CDR3, the DNA is TGTGCCAGCAGCCGGGACAAGCGTGAAAAACTGTTTTTT. It yields the protein CASSRDKREKLFF. The chain employs TRBV27 and TRBJ1-4, with D tentatively TRBD1 (6 bases). Germline CDR1 is MNHEY and CDR2 is SMNVEV (reference sequence). Trimming cost V 6 bases and J 7 bases, with 12 bases left between them. The CDR3 totals 13 residues.

The chain has TRBV5-1 and TRBJ2-2, with a weak D call TRBD2 (5 bases). This CDR3 has 15 amino acids. The germline V gene has CDR1 SGHRS and CDR2 YFSETQ. V lost 0 bases, J lost 6 bases, and 12 bases lay in between. The CDR3 region is CASSLAGVRAGELFF. The CDR3, as DNA: TGCGCCAGCAGCTTGGCCGGGGTTAGGGCCGGGGAGCTGTTTTTT.

The V call is TRBV7-9, the J call TRBJ1-6; D remains ambiguous. Trimming removed 1 base at V and 8 bases at J, with 6 bases between. The CDR3 is made up of 13 amino acids. Germline loops: CDR1 SEHNR, CDR2 FQNEAQ (reference sequence). CDR3: CASSLELHSPLHF. The CDR3 DNA reads as TGTGCCAGCAGCTTAGAACTTCATTCACCCCTCCACTTT. The full variable domain, in which reference TRBV7-9 and TRBJ1-6 provide the parts outside the CDR3, is DTGVSQNPRHKITKRGQNVTFRCDPISEHNRLYWYRQTLGQGPEFLTYFQNEAQLEKSRLLSDRFSAERPKGSFSTLEIQRTEQGDSAMYLCASSLELHSPLHFGNGTRLTVT.

The rearrangement joins TRBV6-5 to TRBJ1-6; 9 bases are shared with TRBD1. Losses at the gene ends were 6 bases for V and 7 bases for J; bases not matched to a gene: 7. CDR3 length equals 15 residues. In germline, CDR1 is MNHEY, CDR2 SVGAGI. The CDR3: CASRGGTGSNSPLHF. The CDR3 DNA follows: TGTGCCAGCAGGGGAGGGACAGGGTCGAATTCACCCCTCCACTTT.

The rearrangement uses TRBV2 and TRBJ1-5; no clear D. The germline V gene encodes CDR1 SNHLY and CDR2 FYNNEI. The CDR3 length is 12 residues. Trimming removed 5 bases from V and 6 bases from J, with 8 bases in between. CDR3 sequence reads: CASSLTTQPQHF. The CDR3 DNA sequence: TGTGCCAGCAGTTTGACAACTCAGCCCCAGCATTTT.

V is TRBV19 and J is TRBJ1-5, with TRBD1 matching 11 bases. Germline loops: CDR1 LNHDA, CDR2 SQIVND (reference sequence). This CDR3 is built from 13 residues. J lost 5 bases, V lost 10 bases, and 4 bases had no gene match. CDR3 sequence (DNA): TGTGCCACCCTGGACAGGGGGCATCAGCCCCAGCATTTT. This translates into CATLDRGHQPQHF.

V and J are TRBV4-1 and TRBJ2-1; tentative D call: TRBD2 (6 bases). The V end lost 1 base, the J end lost 2 bases, and 18 bases lay between the germline ends. Germline CDR1 reads MGHRA; CDR2 reads YSYEKL. This CDR3 contains 18 residues. The CDR3 DNA reads TGCGCCAGCAGCCAAGGATTGAGAGGGAGGAAAACCTACAATGAGCAGTTCTTC. Translated, it gives CASSQGLRGRKTYNEQFF.

The chain couples TRBV4-1 to TRBJ1-1; 7 nucleotides align to TRBD1. The CDR3 loop spans 15 amino acids. CDR1 MGHRA and CDR2 YSYEKL come from the germline V gene. Unmatched junction bases numbered 5, after V lost 3 bases and J lost 1 base. CDR3 sequence reads: CASSQGGQRNTEAFF. The CDR3 DNA sequence: TGCGCCAGCAGCCAGGGGGGACAGCGGAACACTGAAGCTTTCTTT.

The chain recombines TRBV5-1 with TRBJ2-2; 8 bases align to TRBD2. CDR3 length: 15 amino acids. The ends lost 1 base at V and 2 bases at J; junction bases unmatched: 1. Germline values: CDR1 SGHRS, CDR2 YFSETQ. CDR3 sequence reads: CASSLRGGNTGELFF. The DNA of the CDR3 is TGCGCCAGCAGCTTGCGGGGGGGAAACACCGGGGAGCTGTTTTTT.

The rearrangement joins TRBV19 to TRBJ1-5; tentative D call: TRBD1 (5 bases). Per germline, CDR1 LNHDA and CDR2 SQIVND (reference sequence). CDR3 length equals 15 residues. Trimming cost V 0 bases and J 6 bases, with 12 bases left between them. CDR3 sequence (DNA): TGTGCCAGTAGTATAGATCTGGGGCCGACTCAGCCCCAGCATTTT. Protein sequence: CASSIDLGPTQPQHF.

The V call is TRBV19, the J call TRBJ2-2; TRBD2 is a possible D gene (6 bases). V gave up 5 bases and J gave up 6 bases, with 13 bases separating them. CDR3 length: 14 residues. Germline V gene data show CDR1 as LNHDA and CDR2 as SQIVND (reference sequence). The CDR3 protein is CASSERRRAGELFF. The DNA of the CDR3 is TGTGCCAGTAGTGAACGACGGAGGGCCGGGGAGCTGTTTTTT.

The chain carries TRBV5-1 and TRBJ1-6; D perhaps matches TRBD1 (5 bases). V was trimmed by 4 bases and J by 10 bases, leaving 15 bases between them. Per the germline V gene, CDR1 is SGHRS and CDR2 is YFSETQ. The CDR3 loop spans 14 amino acids. The CDR3 nucleotides read TGCGCCAGCAGCGCAGACAGCCTGATATCACCCCTCCACTTT. Translation gives CASSADSLISPLHF. The whole variable domain, filled in from reference TRBV5-1 and TRBJ1-6, reads KAGVTQTPRYLIKTRGQQVTLSCSPISGHRSVSWYQQTPGQGLQFLFEYFSETQRNKGNFPGRFSGRQFSNSRSEMNVSTLELGDSALYLCASSADSLISPLHFGNGTRLTVT.

The chain combines TRBV4-1 with TRBJ1-2, with a weak D call TRBD1 (6 bases). The length of the CDR3 is 14 residues. Looked up from germline, CDR1 is MGHRA and CDR2 is YSYEKL. V shed 0 bases and J shed 7 bases, with 12 bases lying between them. The CDR3 sequence: CASSQEGQGFGYTF. As DNA, the CDR3 is TGCGCCAGCAGCCAAGAGGGGCAGGGGTTTGGCTACACCTTC.

Here the CDR3 DNA reads TGCGCCAGCAGCTTGGCTGGGCCAGACTATGGCTACACCTTC. Translated, it gives CASSLAGPDYGYTF. The chain is built from TRBV5-1 and TRBJ1-2, with unresolved D. Germline V gives CDR1 SGHRS, CDR2 YFSETQ. There are 14 residues in the CDR3. Between the trimmed V and J ends, which lost 0 bases and 3 bases, there was a span of 9 bases.

This clone has just one count. In the same sample, other DNA sequences code for this CDR3. The rearrangement joins TRBV5-1 to TRBJ1-1; the D gene is possibly TRBD1 (6 bases). This CDR3 spans 14 amino acids. CDR1 and CDR2 (germline): SGHRS, YFSETQ. The ends were cut back, 0 bases at V and 2 bases at J, with 8 bases in the middle. As DNA, the CDR3 is TGCGCCAGCAGCTTGGGGGGGCTAAACACTGAAGCTTTCTTT. It codes for CASSLGGLNTEAFF. Filled out from reference TRBV5-1 and TRBJ1-1, the complete variable domain reads KAGVTQTPRYLIKTRGQQVTLSCSPISGHRSVSWYQQTPGQGLQFLFEYFSETQRNKGNFPGRFSGRQFSNSRSEMNVSTLELGDSALYLCASSLGGLNTEAFFGQGTRLTVV.

Note on this clone: One end of the junction fails to match germline, which may point to a read error. The J gene is TRBJ1-4, the V gene TRBV7-9; possible D gene TRBD1, 5 bases. Germline V gene lookup returns CDR1 SEHNR and CDR2 FQNEAQ (reference sequence). The length of the CDR3 is 17 residues. DNA of the CDR3: TGTTCCAGCAGCCCTTCCCCGACAGTTGCAACTAATGAAAAACTGTTTTTT. The encoded protein is CSSSPSPTVATNEKLFF.

This clone has a handful of counts. The chain employs TRBV9 and TRBJ1-2; no definite D call. In germline, CDR1 is SGDLS, CDR2 YYNGEE. Trimming took off 3 bases at V and 0 bases at J, with 6 bases between the two ends. This CDR3 comprises 13 residues. This CDR3 reads CASSGTPNYGYTF. CDR3 nucleotides: TGTGCCAGCAGCGGAACTCCTAACTATGGCTACACCTTC.